Each of the 28 T cell receptor beta chains below was sequenced from the same sample in a study of esophageal squamous cell carcinoma under preoperative chemotherapy. TCRdb used MiXCR to reprocess the PCR reads, holding one entry per CDR3 protein. The table shows tens of thousands of distinct CDR3 sequences, with 49% occurring only once. Time point noted: before preoperative PTX-NDP chemotherapy. This material was collected from a patient given preoperative chemotherapy. Receptors were obtained from a human donor with esophageal squamous cell carcinoma. The donor label of this sample is uncertain.

The chain recombines TRBV7-2 with TRBJ2-1; 9 nucleotides match TRBD2. The closer fit of TRBJ2-7 to the DNA end suggests the J call may be wrong. CDR3 length: 15 residues. Germline-derived CDR1 and CDR2 are SGHTA and FQGNSA. The CDR3 is CASSLVLAGSREQYF. CDR3 bases: TGTGCCAGCAGCTTAGTTCTAGCGGGGTCCCGCGAGCAGTACTTC.

The chain couples TRBV6-1 to TRBJ2-2; D is ambiguous. V was shortened by 6 bases and J by 13 bases, with 24 bases between the two germline ends. CDR1 and CDR2 from the germline V gene are MNHNS and SASEGT. CDR3 length: 15 residues. CDR3: CASRIMAVCRDALFF. CDR3 nucleotide sequence: TGTGCCAGCAGGATCATGGCTGTTTGCAGAGATGCGCTGTTTTTT.

In its sample, this clonotype was seen many times. The chain joins TRBV7-8 to TRBJ2-3; D is possibly TRBD1 or TRBD2 (7 bases each). Trimming removed 1 base at V and 5 bases at J, with 19 bases between. CDR3 length: 17 residues. Germline values: CDR1 SGHVS, CDR2 FQNEAQ. CDR3 sequence reads: CASSLEGAGVSIDTQYF. CDR3 nucleotide sequence: TGTGCCAGCAGCTTAGAGGGGGCGGGAGTGTCGATAGATACGCAGTATTTT.

This clonotype was observed a few times. The junction and the germline gene differ at one end; a read error may be behind it. The chain is built from TRBV4-1 and TRBJ2-5, with a tentative D call TRBD1 (6 bases). The closer fit of TRBJ2-7 to the DNA end suggests the J call may be wrong. This CDR3 has 17 residues. Germline CDR1 is MGHRA and CDR2 is YSYEKL. The CDR3 coding sequence is TGCGCCAGCAGCCAATTCCGGATAATTGGGGGCTCCAACGAGCAGTACTTC. This gives the protein CASSQFRIIGGSNEQYF.

By sample share, this clonotype is medium-sized. The V and J genes are TRBV6-1 and TRBJ2-1; 9 bases are a match to TRBD2. After removal of 3 bases from V and 10 bases from J, the junction contained 10 bases not matched to a gene. This CDR3 spans 15 amino acids. Germline CDR1 and CDR2: MNHNS and SASEGT. In DNA, the CDR3 is TGTGCCAGCAGTGACCCGGGACTAGCTCTTAGGGAGCAGTTCTTC. Translated, it gives CASSDPGLALREQFF.

This clonotype was detected many times. The V gene is TRBV7-2, the J gene TRBJ2-1; no firm D call. Germline CDR1 SGHTA, CDR2 FQGNSA. V gave up 5 bases and J gave up 4 bases, with 15 bases separating them. CDR3 size: 15 residues. CDR3 region: CASSQPLGGYNEQFF. The CDR3 DNA follows: TGTGCCAGCAGCCAACCCTTAGGTGGGTACAATGAGCAGTTCTTC.

The sample holds many counts of this clonotype. The genes are TRBV18 and TRBJ2-5; TRBD1 or TRBD2 may be the D gene (5 bases each). CDR1 and CDR2 from the germline V gene are KGHSH and LQKENI. The CDR3 runs 14 residues. The germline V and J ends were trimmed by 0 bases and 2 bases, with 7 bases remaining between them. This CDR3 is CASSPPGVQETQYF. The CDR3 region has the DNA TGTGCCAGCTCACCACCGGGGGTACAAGAGACCCAGTACTTC.

The chain carries TRBV5-1 and TRBJ2-1; D not resolved. In germline, CDR1 is SGHRS, CDR2 YFSETQ. The germline V and J ends were trimmed by 5 bases and 4 bases, with 16 bases remaining between them. The length of the CDR3 is 15 residues. The CDR3 nucleotides are TGCGCCAGCAGGCCAACAGAGAGCCCTTACAATGAGCAGTTCTTC. Translated: CASRPTESPYNEQFF.

This chain's CDR3 is CASSLGRKVGELFF. In DNA, the CDR3 is TGTGCCAGCAGTTTAGGACGGAAGGTCGGGGAGCTGTTTTTT. The chain employs TRBV6-5 and TRBJ2-2; no firm D call. Trimming took 4 bases from V and 7 from J, leaving 13 bases between them. Germline V gene sequence: CDR1 MNHEY, CDR2 SVGAGI. This CDR3 has 14 amino acids.

This clonotype is medium-sized within its sample. The chain joins TRBV27 to TRBJ2-1; D not resolved. This CDR3 is 14 amino acids long. From germline, CDR1 is MNHEY and CDR2 SMNVEV (reference sequence). The V end was cut by 6 bases, the J end by 7 bases, with 16 bases between. The CDR3 reads CASSTDDSGNEQFF. As DNA, the CDR3 is TGTGCCAGCAGCACGGACGACTCAGGAAATGAGCAGTTCTTC.

This clonotype appeared a few times. The V and J genes are TRBV6-1 and TRBJ2-5; the match to TRBD1 covers 9 bases. The DNA end is more similar to TRBJ2-7, so the J call may be wrong. This CDR3 region has 15 residues. Germline V CDR1 and CDR2: MNHNS, SASEGT. The CDR3, as DNA: TGTGCCAGCAGTGAGATGGGACAGGGAATGGGCGAGCAGTACTTC. The encoded protein is CASSEMGQGMGEQYF.

This clonotype was seen more than once but under ten times. The rearrangement links TRBV7-8 to TRBJ2-1, with a weak D call TRBD2 (5 bases). The CDR3 has 15 residues. V was shortened by 1 base and J by 7 bases, with 14 bases between the two germline ends. Germline CDR1 SGHVS, CDR2 FQNEAQ. In DNA, the CDR3 is TGTGCCAGCAGCTTAGGGTCGAGGGCACTTAATGAGCAGTTCTTC. Its protein product is CASSLGSRALNEQFF.

The chain has TRBV7-9 and TRBJ2-2; 7 positions match TRBD1. Germline assignment: CDR1 SEHNR and CDR2 FQNEAQ (reference sequence). V was pared by 5 bases and J by 12 bases, with 21 bases of the junction left unmatched. This CDR3 has 17 residues. In nucleotides, the CDR3 is TGTGCCAGCAGCGCCGCACCCGGGACAGTAAACACAGGGAAGCTGTTTTTT. It translates to CASSAAPGTVNTGKLFF.

This clonotype was picked up a small number of times. V gene TRBV7-2 combines with J gene TRBJ2-5; no definite D call. Germline values: CDR1 SGHTA, CDR2 FQGNSA. V lost 1 base and J lost 2, with 8 bases in between. CDR3 length equals 14 residues. CDR3 sequence: CASSLGSSQETQYF. CDR3 in DNA: TGTGCCAGCAGCTTAGGATCAAGTCAAGAGACCCAGTACTTC.

This clonotype was seen a few times. The V and J genes are TRBV7-9 and TRBJ2-5; 9 bases line up with TRBD1. The CDR3 extends over 13 amino acids. Per germline, CDR1 SEHNR and CDR2 FQNEAQ (reference sequence). V lost 5 bases and J lost 5; bases outside the gene matches: 3. In DNA, the CDR3 is TGTGCCAGCAGCACTGGACAGGGGGAGACCCAGTACTTC. It yields the protein CASSTGQGETQYF.

The rearrangement joins TRBV12-3 or TRBV12-4 to TRBJ2-1; D uncertain. The germline V and J ends were trimmed by 6 bases and 6 bases, with 12 bases remaining between them. CDR3 size: 13 residues. The DNA of the CDR3 is TGTGCCAGCAGACCTGACATTCTCAATGAGCAGTTCTTC. It yields the protein CASRPDILNEQFF.

A few counts support this clonotype. V is TRBV12-3 or TRBV12-4 and J is TRBJ2-5; 7 bases map to TRBD2. The CDR3 extends over 17 amino acids. Losses at the gene ends were 5 bases for V and 3 bases for J; bases not matched to a gene: 15. This chain's CDR3 is CASSQSGIGGMEETQYF. The CDR3, as DNA: TGTGCCAGCAGTCAGAGCGGGATCGGCGGCATGGAAGAGACCCAGTACTTC.

This clonotype has at least ten counts. The chain is built from TRBV7-8 and TRBJ2-2; 7 bases line up with TRBD2. CDR3 length: 15 residues. Germline V gives CDR1 SGHVS, CDR2 FQNEAQ. The junction had 6 bases not matched to a gene; V was cut back by 5 bases and J by 3 bases. The DNA for the CDR3 is TGTGCCAGCAGCCCCCCTAGCGGTGACACCGGGGAGCTGTTTTTT. Its translation is CASSPPSGDTGELFF.

The CDR3: CASSQDLWTGGTDTQYF. CDR3 DNA sequence: TGCGCCAGCAGCCAAGATCTTTGGACAGGGGGCACAGATACGCAGTATTTT. V and J are TRBV4-1 and TRBJ2-3, with 9 positions matching TRBD1. Germline lookup yields CDR1 MGHRA and CDR2 YSYEKL. The CDR3 sequence is 17 residues long. Trimming took 0 bases from V and 1 from J; bases not matched to a gene: 5.

The sample holds many counts of this clonotype. The chain links TRBV6-5 to TRBJ2-4, with D unclear. Germline values: CDR1 MNHEY, CDR2 SVGAGI. The V gene lost 4 bases and the J gene lost 9 bases, with 10 bases spanning the gap. The CDR3 covers 12 residues. For the CDR3, the DNA is TGTGCCAGCAGTTCGGCTATAGGCATTCAGTACTTC. This gives the protein CASSSAIGIQYF.

At least ten counts were recorded for this clonotype. J is TRBJ2-5 and V is TRBV7-6; weak D call: TRBD2 (5 bases). Germline V gene data show CDR1 as SGHVS and CDR2 as FNYEAQ. Trimming removed 3 bases from V and 11 bases from J, with 22 bases in between. The CDR3 is 15 amino acids. CDR3 region: CASSFVSGFQAKQYF. CDR3 DNA: TGTGCCAGCAGCTTTGTGTCGGGGTTCCAGGCCAAGCAGTACTTC.

This clonotype has just a few counts. The J gene is TRBJ2-6, the V gene TRBV7-2, with TRBD1 matching over 7 bases. The germline gives CDR1 SGHTA, CDR2 FQGNSA. There are 16 residues in the CDR3. After removal of 4 bases from V and 0 bases from J, the junction contained 3 bases not matched to a gene. DNA of the CDR3: TGTGCCAGCAGCTCCCCAGGGGGCTCTGGGGCCAACGTCCTGACTTTC. Protein product: CASSSPGGSGANVLTF.

The chain combines TRBV7-6 with TRBJ2-2; maybe TRBD2 (5 bases). The tail of the sequence fits TRBJ2-3 better, so the J call may be wrong. This CDR3 contains 15 residues. CDR1 is SGHVS and CDR2 is FNYEAQ in the germline V gene. The CDR3 nucleotides read TGTGCCAGCAGCTTCCATGCTGCGAACACCGGGGAGCAGTATTTT. Translated: CASSFHAANTGEQYF.

The sample holds a few counts of this clonotype. V is TRBV19 and J is TRBJ2-3, with D tentatively TRBD1 (7 bases). Germline V lookup: CDR1 LNHDA, CDR2 SQIVND (reference sequence). Trimming took 6 bases from V and 5 from J, leaving 21 bases between them. This CDR3 region has 16 residues. The CDR3 region is CASSIPGGPGQDTQYF. The DNA of the CDR3 is TGTGCCAGTAGCATTCCAGGGGGGCCGGGGCAAGATACGCAGTATTTT.

This clonotype was counted at least ten times. The genes are TRBV7-9 and TRBJ1-2, with 7 positions matching TRBD1. This CDR3 is built from 17 residues. The germline V gene has CDR1 SEHNR and CDR2 FQNEAQ (reference sequence). V lost 4 bases, J lost 1 base, and 12 bases stayed unmatched. Written as DNA, the CDR3 is TGTGCCAGCAGCTCGGTGCGGGACAGAACTCTTAACTATGGCTACACCTTC. Its protein product is CASSSVRDRTLNYGYTF.

At least ten counts were recorded for this clonotype. The chain uses TRBV6-1 and TRBJ2-5, with TRBD1 matching 9 bases. The CDR3 loop spans 13 amino acids. The germline V gene encodes CDR1 MNHNS and CDR2 SASEGT. V was pared by 6 bases and J by 11 bases, with 10 bases of the junction left unmatched. CDR3: CASSRDRDGEQYF. The DNA for the CDR3 is TGTGCCAGCAGCCGGGACAGGGACGGGGAGCAGTACTTC.

With regard to this clonotype: Lacking the conserved final phenylalanine or tryptophan, this CDR3 likely reflects a read error. The limits of the CDR3 on the DNA are not certain, so only TCRdb's listed CDR3 is given. The rearrangement joins TRBV12-3 or TRBV12-4 to TRBJ2-5. A total of 12 residues make up the CDR3, ends included. The CDR3 is CASSGTQETWFS.

The V gene is TRBV14, the J gene TRBJ2-4, with D possibly being TRBD1 (7 bases). The CDR3 totals 13 residues. CDR1 and CDR2 from the germline V gene are SGHDN and FVKESK. The V gene lost 2 bases and the J gene lost 9 bases, with 11 bases spanning the gap. The CDR3 coding sequence is TGTGCCAGCAGCCAATACAGGGGAGGCATTCAGTACTTC. As protein: CASSQYRGGIQYF.